A single sample is the source of the 32 T cell receptor beta chains below, sequenced in a study of shared clonotypes between healthy human individuals. Here immunoSEQ multiplex PCR was the method, and the copy in TCRdb shows in-frame clones only, minus some. This table has over 400,000 clones, over 70% appearing once. Sequenced: PBMCs. The receptors were sampled from a woman between 40 and 50 years old in good health. Some clones in this sample may be carry-over from other donors' samples.

This clone has a single count. The chain recombines TRBV7-9 with TRBJ2-7; TRBD2 might be the D (5 bases). This CDR3 region has 15 residues. V was shortened by 5 bases and J by 2 bases, with 16 bases between the two germline ends. Germline loops: CDR1 SEHNR, CDR2 FQNEAQ (reference sequence). The CDR3 here is CASSTTGVQAYEQYF. The DNA of the CDR3 is TGTGCCAGCAGCACCACCGGGGTTCAAGCCTACGAGCAGTACTTC.

A word on this clone: Compared with germline, one end of the junction differs, possibly owing to a read error. The rearrangement uses TRBV7-3 and TRBJ1-5, with 7 bases identical to TRBD1. This CDR3 is built from 15 residues. Germline CDR1 SGHTA, CDR2 FQGTGA. The DNA for the CDR3 is TGCGCCAGCAGCTACCGGGACAGTCGCAATCAGCCCCAGCATTTT. This codes for CASSYRDSRNQPQHF.

V and J are TRBV19 and TRBJ1-2; D is unclear. V lost 8 bases to trimming and J lost 4 bases, with 11 bases between them. The CDR3 covers 12 residues. Germline loops: CDR1 LNHDA, CDR2 SQIVND (reference sequence). CDR3: CASRGGLYGYTF. DNA of the CDR3: TGTGCCAGTCGTGGAGGGCTCTATGGCTACACCTTC.

CDR3 bases: TGTGCCAGCAGCCCCACAGAGGTGGCCCGAGAGACCCAGTACTTC. Translation gives CASSPTEVARETQYF. The chain employs TRBV27 and TRBJ2-5; no clear D gene. Germline V gives CDR1 MNHEY, CDR2 SMNVEV (reference sequence). V was pared by 6 bases and J by 4 bases, with 18 bases between. The CDR3 runs 15 residues.

Turning to this clone: This may arise from a read error, as a much more abundant clone is one base away. DNA of the CDR3: TGTGCCAGCAGCTTAGGACTAGCGGCCTACAATGAGCAGTTCTTC. It codes for CASSLGLAAYNEQFF. The chain carries TRBV7-7 and TRBJ2-1; 9 nucleotides line up with TRBD2. This CDR3 region has 15 residues. Germline values: CDR1 SSHAT, CDR2 FNYEAQ (reference sequence). V shed 1 base and J 2 bases; nucleotides not matched to a gene: 0.

The V and J genes are TRBV12-1 and TRBJ1-3. TRBV12-1 is a pseudogene segment. CDR3 length: 14 residues. CDR3 coding DNA: TGTGCCAGCAGCTTTCACGTGTCTGGAAACACCATATATTTT. Translated, it gives CASSFHVSGNTIYF.

The genes are TRBV7-8 and TRBJ2-7; 13 bases are a match to TRBD2. In germline, CDR1 is SGHVS, CDR2 FQNEAQ. The J segment lost 1 base and the V segment lost 0 bases, leaving 6 bases of the junction unmatched. The CDR3 has 18 residues. CDR3 in DNA: TGTGCCAGCAGCTTAGCGGGACTAGCGGGAACCCTTTCCTACGAGCAGTACTTC. This gives the protein CASSLAGLAGTLSYEQYF.

This clone is a singleton in its sample. DNA for the CDR3: TGCAGCGTTGATGGCGGAATCTCTGGGGCCAACGTCCTGACTTTC. Translation gives CSVDGGISGANVLTF. The chain employs TRBV29-1 and TRBJ2-6; D remains ambiguous. V gave up 3 bases and J gave up 0 bases, with 9 bases separating them. Germline V gene lookup returns CDR1 SQVTM and CDR2 ANQGSEA. The CDR3 has 15 residues.

The rearrangement links TRBV28 to TRBJ1-2; TRBD1 matches 10 bases. V shed 7 bases and J 8 bases; nucleotides not matched to a gene: 10. The CDR3 totals 14 residues. Per the germline V gene, CDR1 is MDHEN and CDR2 is SYDVKM. CDR3 sequence (DNA): TGTGCCAGCACCTTGATGGACAGGGGGTTCGGCTACACCTTC. Translated, it gives CASTLMDRGFGYTF.

A note on this clone: With only one base between it and a far larger clone, this is likely a read error. The chain recombines TRBV30 with TRBJ2-5, with TRBD1 matching 9 bases. This CDR3 spans 15 amino acids. Germline assignment: CDR1 GTSNPN and CDR2 SVGIG (reference sequence). V was pared by 2 bases and J by 1 base, with 5 bases of the junction left unmatched. CDR3 in amino acids: CAWSWGQGAQETQYF. The CDR3 bases are TGTGCCTGGAGTTGGGGACAGGGCGCCCAAGAGACCCAGTACTTC.

As to this clone: This may stem from a read error, because a much larger clone lies one nucleotide away. The J gene is TRBJ2-2, the V gene TRBV21-1; the table's TRBD2 call for D was not verified on the DNA. TRBV21-1 has pseudogene status. This CDR3 comprises 14 residues. The CDR3 sequence is CASSKISPSGEPFF. The CDR3 nucleotides read TGTGCCAGCAGCAAAATTTCGCCATCGGGGGAGCCGTTTTTT.

J is TRBJ2-5 and V is TRBV29-1; D remains ambiguous. Looked up from germline, CDR1 is SQVTM and CDR2 is ANQGSEA. The CDR3 has 13 amino acids. V lost 6 bases and J lost 1, with 12 bases in between. The CDR3 coding sequence is TGCAGCGTCGCCGGACGCCGCCAAGAGACCCAGTACTTC. This sequence encodes CSVAGRRQETQYF.

Comment on this clone: This is likely an artifact of a read error, given a far larger clone one base away. The genes are TRBV4-1 and TRBJ2-3, with 7 bases matching TRBD2. This CDR3 spans 17 amino acids. Germline V CDR1 and CDR2: MGHRA, YSYEKL. With 0 bases clipped from V and 8 bases from J, the junction kept 14 bases outside the gene matches. CDR3 residues: CASSQDHQLARGGTQYF. CDR3 DNA sequence: TGCGCCAGCAGCCAAGATCATCAACTAGCGAGAGGTGGTACGCAGTATTTT.

The chain employs TRBV5-4 and TRBJ2-3; D perhaps matches TRBD2 (6 bases). Germline V gives CDR1 SGHNT, CDR2 YYREEE (reference sequence). V was clipped by 4 bases and J by 2 bases, with 23 bases between them. The CDR3 loop spans 18 amino acids. CDR3 nucleotides: TGTGCCAGCAGCCCACTAGCTGGAGGCACCGTGGTCACAGATACGCAGTATTTT. It specifies CASSPLAGGTVVTDTQYF. Based on the CDR3 plus reference TRBV5-4 and TRBJ2-3, the full variable domain is ETGVTQSPTHLIKTRGQQVTLRCSSQSGHNTVSWYQQALGQGPQFIFQYYREEENGRGNFPPRFSGLQFPNYSSELNVNALELDDSALYLCASSPLAGGTVVTDTQYFGPGTRLTVL.

Concerning this clone: A read error likely explains this, since a far larger clone differs by one base. In the same sample, other DNA sequences code for this CDR3. V gene TRBV2 combines with J gene TRBJ2-2, with 10 positions matching TRBD1. Germline CDR1 SNHLY, CDR2 FYNNEI. The CDR3 totals 17 residues. CDR3 amino acids: CASSEEGTGANTGELFF. CDR3 coding DNA: TGTGCCAGCAGTGAAGAGGGGACAGGGGCGAACACCGGTGAGCTGTTTTTT.

This clone has a count of ten or more. The sample carries other DNA sequences with the same CDR3. The rearrangement uses TRBV4-2 and TRBJ2-1; TRBD1 is a possible D gene (5 bases). Trimming left V 0 bases short and J 5 bases short, with 11 bases between. The germline CDR1 and CDR2 sequences are LGHNA and YNFKEQ. The CDR3 runs to 15 residues. For the CDR3, the DNA is TGTGCCAGCAGCCAAGATTCAGGGTCCCACAATGAGCAGTTCTTC. This sequence encodes CASSQDSGSHNEQFF.

This chain uses TRBV28 with TRBJ1-4, with 8 bases matching TRBD1. Looked up from germline, CDR1 is MDHEN and CDR2 is SYDVKM. The CDR3 runs to 14 residues. Trimming removed 4 bases from V and 5 bases from J; junction bases left unmatched: 3. CDR3 DNA: TGTGCCAGCAGTTCAGGACAGGGAAATGAAAAACTGTTTTTT. Translating it yields CASSSGQGNEKLFF.

This clone was seen a single time. The sample contains more than one DNA sequence encoding this CDR3. DNA of the CDR3: TGTGCCAGCAGTCCTCCCAGCACAGATACGCAGTATTTT. This codes for CASSPPSTDTQYF. The V gene is TRBV28, the J gene TRBJ2-3; D not resolved. The CDR3 is 13 residues long. V lost 5 bases and J 0 bases, leaving 6 bases between the germline ends. From germline, CDR1 is MDHEN and CDR2 SYDVKM.

With respect to this clone: Other DNA sequences from this sample encode an identical CDR3 as well. The CDR3 nucleotides read TGTGCCAGTTCTCCTAGCGGGAGCTCCTACAATGAGCAGTTCTTC. It specifies CASSPSGSSYNEQFF. The V gene is TRBV19, the J gene TRBJ2-1; 10 bases map to TRBD2. The CDR3 runs 15 residues. Trimming took 8 bases from V and 0 from J; bases not matched to a gene: 4. The germline gives CDR1 LNHDA, CDR2 SQIVND (reference sequence).

The genes are TRBV6-1 and TRBJ2-7; 9 positions match TRBD2. The CDR3 sequence is 14 residues long. The germline gives CDR1 MNHNS, CDR2 SASEGT. J lost 3 bases, V lost 8 bases, and 8 bases had no gene match. CDR3 sequence reads: CASRRTSVIYEQYF. The CDR3 region has the DNA TGTGCCAGCCGTAGGACTAGCGTCATCTACGAGCAGTACTTC.

A word on this clone: Given a far larger clone just one base away, this is likely a sequencing read error. The identical CDR3 is also encoded by other nucleotide sequences in the sample. The V and J genes are TRBV6-5 and TRBJ1-2; 7 nucleotides agree with TRBD1. Germline loops: CDR1 MNHEY, CDR2 SVGAGI. V dropped 6 bases and J dropped 6; count of bases not matched to a gene: 7. The CDR3 has 13 amino acids. CDR3 sequence (DNA): TGTGCCAGCAGCTATAGCAGGGGGAATGGCTACACCTTC. Encoded protein: CASSYSRGNGYTF.

Here the CDR3 reads CASSGGSDMETQYF. DNA for the CDR3: TGCGCCAGCAGTGGCGGGAGTGACATGGAGACCCAGTACTTC. The chain carries TRBV10-1 and TRBJ2-5; 7 bases agree with TRBD2. The CDR3 consists of 14 residues. J lost 5 bases, V lost 4 bases, and 7 bases had no gene match. Looked up from germline, CDR1 is WNHNN and CDR2 is SYGVQD (reference sequence).

The sample holds one count of this clone. The gene calls are TRBV6-1 and TRBJ2-7, with 8 bases identical to TRBD1. The CDR3 consists of 13 residues. Germline-derived CDR1 and CDR2 are MNHNS and SASEGT. Trimming took 3 bases from V and 3 from J; bases not matched to a gene: 1. DNA of the CDR3: TGTGCCAGCAGTGAGGGACAGGACTACGAGCAGTACTTC. Protein sequence: CASSEGQDYEQYF.

The chain recombines TRBV15 with TRBJ2-5; the D gene is possibly TRBD2 (6 bases). The germline gives CDR1 LNHNV, CDR2 YYDKDF (reference sequence). V shed 0 bases and J shed 5 bases, with 13 bases lying between them. The CDR3 is made up of 15 amino acids. The CDR3, as DNA: TGTGCCACCAGCAGAGATGGTGGAGGGTTGGAGACCCAGTACTTC. Translated: CATSRDGGGLETQYF.

For this clone: A much larger clone sits a single nucleotide away, making a read error possible. The chain couples TRBV18 to TRBJ1-5; TRBD1 is a possible D gene (5 bases). This CDR3 spans 17 amino acids. Looked up from germline, CDR1 is KGHSH and CDR2 is LQKENI. CDR3 amino acids: CASSHQARGVSNQPRHF. The CDR3 DNA reads TGTGCCAGCTCCCACCAGGCTCGGGGGGTTAGCAATCAGCCCCGGCATTTT. The full variable domain, completed using reference TRBV18 and TRBJ1-5, is NAGVMQNPRHLVRRRGQEARLRCSPMKGHSHVYWYRQLPEEGLKFMVYLQKENIIDESGMPKERFSAEFPKEGPSILRIQQVVRGDSAAYFCASSHQARGVSNQPRHFGDGTRLSIL.

This chain uses TRBV7-2 with TRBJ2-7, with TRBD2 matching 10 bases. With 4 bases clipped from V and 2 bases from J, the junction kept 5 bases outside the gene matches. The CDR3 is 15 amino acids. Looked up from germline, CDR1 is SGHTA and CDR2 is FQGNSA. DNA for the CDR3: TGTGCCAGCAGCTCCGGACTAGCGGAAACCTACGAGCAGTACTTC. It translates to CASSSGLAETYEQYF.

The genes are TRBV2 and TRBJ2-5; 11 bases are shared with TRBD2. The CDR3 is 13 amino acids. Germline trimming cut 7 bases from V and 3 bases from J; bases unmatched to any gene: 1. Germline loops: CDR1 SNHLY, CDR2 FYNNEI. CDR3 region: CASNSGREETQYF. The DNA of the CDR3 is TGTGCCAGCAATAGCGGGAGGGAAGAGACCCAGTACTTC.

V is TRBV19 and J is TRBJ2-1, with TRBD1 as a possible D gene (7 bases). Deletions cut 3 bases from V and 5 bases from J, with 14 bases between. Germline V gives CDR1 LNHDA, CDR2 SQIVND (reference sequence). CDR3 length: 15 amino acids. The DNA of the CDR3 is TGTGCCAGTAGTATTGGAGGGACAGTTAACAATGAGCAGTTCTTC. Its translation is CASSIGGTVNNEQFF.

The gene calls are TRBV28 and TRBJ1-1; the D gene is possibly TRBD1 (6 bases). V was shortened by 6 bases and J by 2 bases, with 16 bases between the two germline ends. Germline V lookup: CDR1 MDHEN, CDR2 SYDVKM. The CDR3 consists of 15 residues. The CDR3 protein is CASSPRGGPNTEAFF. DNA for the CDR3: TGTGCCAGCAGCCCTCGGGGGGGCCCAAACACTGAAGCTTTCTTT.

On this clone: This sequence may be a read error, since a much larger clone differs from it by one base. The sample contains more than one DNA sequence encoding this CDR3. The rearrangement links TRBV19 to TRBJ2-7; D gene ambiguous. Germline V lookup: CDR1 LNHDA, CDR2 SQIVND (reference sequence). The CDR3 has 10 amino acids. Trimming left V 10 bases short and J 3 bases short, with 7 bases between. The CDR3 here is CATRLYEQYF. In DNA form, the CDR3 reads TGTGCCACCCGGCTCTACGAGCAGTACTTC.

The chain recombines TRBV5-6 with TRBJ2-7, with TRBD2 matching 9 bases. Germline assignment: CDR1 SGHDT and CDR2 YYEEEE. The CDR3 has 16 amino acids. The V and J ends lost 0 bases and 2 bases, in that order; junction bases with no gene match: 6. CDR3 coding DNA: TGTGCCAGCAGCTTGGGCCCTAGCGGGGTCACCTACGAGCAGTACTTC. It translates to CASSLGPSGVTYEQYF.

The genes are TRBV28 and TRBJ2-7; maybe TRBD2 (6 bases). The germline gives CDR1 MDHEN, CDR2 SYDVKM. V was shortened by 6 bases and J by 1 base, with 16 bases between the two germline ends. The CDR3 runs 15 residues. The CDR3 coding sequence is TGTGCCAGCAGCACATCTAGCGCCCCGTCCTACGAGCAGTACTTC. It specifies CASSTSSAPSYEQYF.